This TCR beta chain was retrieved from a study of blood T cells in healthy people across ages (dated by TCRdb to about 2015). About the full investigation: Template switching captured roughly one uniquely barcoded TCR beta cDNA molecule per two T cells in model experiments. To avoid experimental bias, donors of different ages were randomly spread across the sequencing lanes. Age-related changes in TCR beta repertoire diversity were measured in the study by deep sequencing normalized with unique cDNA molecular identifiers. For two donors (one aged 18 to 29 and one aged 80 or older), the study analyzed two additional independent replicas of 1 million unique cDNA reads from the same blood draw. Four age groups were formed from the donors: young (average 16 years), middle-aged (around 37), aged (approximately 60) and long-lived (82). General study outcomes and caveats: The percentage of naive T cells measured by flow cytometry correlated strongly with observed TCR beta diversity. Compared with the aged group, the long-lived group had more naive CD4+ T cells, fewer expanded clones and increased TCR diversity, a pattern suggesting age selection. Estimates of total diversity from one million sequenced T cells were regarded as lower bounds and underestimates. Because the CMV infection status of the donors was unknown, age-related changes in expanded clonotypes may potentially have been confounded. Because profiling used bulk unsorted PBMCs, naive and antigen-experienced compartments could not be compared conclusively. Observed TCR beta diversity per million T cells fell roughly linearly with age, and a significant reduction was already apparent by age about 36.

Per the germline V gene (reference sequence), LNHNV is the CDR1 and YYDKDF is the CDR2. Germline trimming: 5 bases from V, 8 bases from J; junction bases outside gene matches: 11. The CDR3, from cysteine to phenylalanine, totals 15 residues. Only CDR3 DNA remains: 45 bases, in frame from the first base. Donors were roughly 40 systemically healthy Caucasian individuals from Russia aged roughly 6 to 90 years. Each donor gave approximately 9.4 milliliters of peripheral blood, drawn into EDTA-treated Vacutainer tubes. Ficoll-Paque density-gradient centrifugation was used to isolate PBMCs, with at least 6.5 million obtained per sample. Trizol reagent was used to extract total RNA from the PBMCs, yielding at least 6 micrograms per sample. For every donor, flow cytometry on a PBMC aliquot measured the percentage of naive CD45RAhigh/CD27high T cells. To note about this clonotype: This receptor's antigen is unknown. No base-level quality is on record; no much larger clone is a single base apart.

The library was obtained by 5' RACE. The sequencing machine was an Illumina HiSeq 2500. A second PCR of about 6 to 12 cycles was run with a J-beta primer mix and a sample-barcoded 5' primer. Each TCR beta cDNA molecule received a unique molecular identifier from a template-switch 5' adaptor carrying 12 random nucleotides. Each sample yielded at least 3 million CDR3-containing paired-end reads. First-strand cDNA synthesis was performed from all RNA using the Mint cDNA synthesis kit, with priming by a TRBC-specific oligonucleotide. Following uracil-DNA glycosylase treatment, a first 18-cycle PCR with universal primers M1SS and BC2_uni_R was performed on all cDNA. In the paper's pipeline: For normalization, 1 million high-quality reads, each with a distinct molecular identifier, were randomly selected from each sample. Reads with shared molecular identifiers were discarded instead of being binned into consensus sequences. MiTCR, with a Q25 quality threshold and the strictest error-elimination algorithm, was used for CDR3 identification, clonotype clustering and error correction. A nonparametric unseen species model with Euler transformation was used to estimate lower-bound total TCR beta diversity. The public reads were reanalyzed by TCRdb: fastp trimming at Q25, MiXCR alignment, in-frame beta chains only. Duplicate CDR3 protein sequences are folded into a single record with the most common DNA and genes. TCRdb, rather than the study authors, made the V and J calls. This sample is represented by about 640,000 distinct CDR3 sequences; about 53% of them were singletons. The ten largest clones represent around 37% of the sample.

The sequence is built from TRBV15 and TRBJ2-4; TRBD1 matches 8 bases in the middle. This sequence originates from a man in his sixties in good health. The specimen was blood. The DNA sequence is as follows: TGTGCCACCAGCCCCCGGACAGGGCGGGTTGACATTCAGTACTTC. This is translated as CATSPRTGRVDIQYF.